Listed here are 14 T cell receptor beta chains from one sample, sequenced in a study of T cell responses to AZD1222 COVID-19 vaccine. Assay: immunoSEQ multiplex PCR; the TCRdb copy retains only in-frame clones and omits some. The table lists 150,000 to 200,000 clones, 70% to 90% of them singletons, with 7.7% in the top ten. The source was peripheral blood, collected on day 0 of AZD1222 vaccination. The receptor set was obtained from an adult in good health.

The chain combines TRBV9 with TRBJ1-5; possible D gene TRBD1, 5 bases. Germline V gene data show CDR1 as SGDLS and CDR2 as YYNGEE. The CDR3 is 14 amino acids. Trimming removed 0 bases from V and 6 bases from J, with 10 bases in between. The CDR3 region has the DNA TGTGCCAGCAGCGTAGCCGGGGGGGTTCAGCCCCAGCATTTT. It specifies CASSVAGGVQPQHF.

The V gene is TRBV7-9, the J gene TRBJ2-3; the match to TRBD2 covers 9 bases. The CDR3 is 15 residues long. V lost 6 bases to trimming and J lost 6 bases; unmatched junction nucleotides: 10. Germline V gene lookup returns CDR1 SEHNR and CDR2 FQNEAQ (reference sequence). For the CDR3, the DNA is TGTGCCAGCAGTACGGGGACTAGCTCTGGGGATACGCAGTATTTT. Residues: CASSTGTSSGDTQYF.

The gene calls are TRBV28 and TRBJ2-1; 8 bases are a match to TRBD2. The CDR3 is made up of 14 amino acids. The V and J ends lost 8 bases and 2 bases, in that order; junction bases with no gene match: 5. Germline V lookup: CDR1 MDHEN, CDR2 SYDVKM. CDR3 in amino acids: CASRGGGTYNEQFF. Here the CDR3 DNA reads TGTGCCAGCCGGGGGGGAGGCACCTACAATGAGCAGTTCTTC.

J is TRBJ1-5 and V is TRBV28; perhaps TRBD1 as D (6 bases). V was cut by 5 bases and J by 6 bases, with 17 bases left in between. The germline V gene has CDR1 MDHEN and CDR2 SYDVKM. CDR3 length: 15 amino acids. CDR3 bases: TGTGCCAGCAGTAAGGGGGGTTACGGAATTCAGCCCCAGCATTTT. Protein product: CASSKGGYGIQPQHF.

The rearrangement uses TRBV4-3 and TRBJ2-6; D possibly corresponds to TRBD1 (6 bases). Between the trimmed V and J ends, which lost 2 bases and 0 bases, there was a span of 11 bases. The CDR3 is 17 amino acids. CDR1 and CDR2 from the germline V gene are LGHNA and YSLEER. The CDR3 DNA is TGCGCCAGCAGCCAAAACAGGGTCATCTCTGGGGCCAACGTCCTGACTTTC. The encoded protein is CASSQNRVISGANVLTF.

The chain carries TRBV7-3 and TRBJ1-6, with a possible D match to TRBD1 (5 bases). The CDR3 is made up of 14 amino acids. Germline V gene lookup returns CDR1 SGHTA and CDR2 FQGTGA. V shed 5 bases and J shed 6 bases, with 11 bases lying between them. The CDR3 loop reads CASSLTAGNSPLHF. The CDR3, as DNA: TGTGCCAGCAGCCTGACAGCCGGTAATTCACCCCTCCACTTT. The whole variable domain, remainder taken from reference TRBV7-3 and TRBJ1-6, is GAGVSQTPSNKVTEKGKYVELRCDPISGHTALYWYRQSLGQGPEFLIYFQGTGAADDSGLPNDRFFAVRPEGSVSTLKIQRTERGDSAVYLCASSLTAGNSPLHFGNGTRLTVT.

The chain uses TRBV6-1 and TRBJ1-5; D is perhaps TRBD1 (5 bases). V lost 2 bases and J lost 6, with 11 bases in between. This CDR3 has 14 amino acids. Germline V gene lookup returns CDR1 MNHNS and CDR2 SASEGT. CDR3 protein: CASSEKGTSQPQHF. The DNA of the CDR3 is TGTGCCAGCAGTGAAAAGGGGACGAGTCAGCCCCAGCATTTT.

This chain links TRBV2 with TRBJ2-2; tentative D call: TRBD2 (5 bases). The CDR3 consists of 15 residues. Trimming took 4 bases from V and 0 from J, leaving 9 bases between them. CDR1 SNHLY and CDR2 FYNNEI come from the germline V gene. CDR3 loop: CASSVRTSNTGELFF. CDR3 DNA sequence: TGTGCCAGCAGTGTGAGGACTTCGAACACCGGGGAGCTGTTTTTT.

The chain combines TRBV12-3 or TRBV12-4 with TRBJ2-4; tentative D call: TRBD1 (6 bases). Trimming removed 6 bases at V and 9 bases at J, with 12 bases between. This CDR3 is 12 amino acids long. DNA of the CDR3: TGTGCCAGCAGCGACAGGCCGATCATTCAGTACTTC. This translates into CASSDRPIIQYF.

The chain carries TRBV28 and TRBJ2-1; 9 positions agree with TRBD2. This CDR3 has 15 amino acids. Trimming removed 2 bases from V and 2 bases from J; junction bases left unmatched: 1. Germline CDR1 and CDR2: MDHEN and SYDVKM. This CDR3 is CASSLSGGTYNEQFF. Here the CDR3 DNA reads TGTGCCAGCAGTTTAAGCGGGGGGACCTACAATGAGCAGTTCTTC. The complete variable domain, with remaining parts taken from reference TRBV28 and TRBJ2-1, reads DVKVTQSSRYLVKRTGEKVFLECVQDMDHENMFWYRQDPGLGLRLIYFSYDVKMKEKGDIPEGYSVSREKKERFSLILESASTNQTSMYLCASSLSGGTYNEQFFGPGTRLTVL.

V gene TRBV5-1 combines with J gene TRBJ2-3; TRBD2 matches 11 bases. V lost 4 bases and J lost 8; bases outside the gene matches: 6. Germline V gene data show CDR1 as SGHRS and CDR2 as YFSETQ. The CDR3 has 14 amino acids. Here the CDR3 reads CASSPTSGVGTQYF. The CDR3 region has the DNA TGCGCCAGCAGCCCGACTAGCGGGGTGGGTACGCAGTATTTT. Looking up the rest from reference TRBV5-1 and TRBJ2-3 gives the full variable domain: KAGVTQTPRYLIKTRGQQVTLSCSPISGHRSVSWYQQTPGQGLQFLFEYFSETQRNKGNFPGRFSGRQFSNSRSEMNVSTLELGDSALYLCASSPTSGVGTQYFGPGTRLTVL.

The chain couples TRBV28 to TRBJ2-7; TRBD1 matches at 10 bases. The V gene end was trimmed by 6 bases and the J gene end by 6 bases; junction bases not matched to a gene: 8. The CDR3 loop spans 14 amino acids. Germline V CDR1 and CDR2: MDHEN, SYDVKM. The CDR3 here is CASSIDRGQGEQYF. CDR3 DNA sequence: TGTGCCAGCAGCATCGACAGGGGGCAAGGCGAGCAGTACTTC.

The V and J genes are TRBV19 and TRBJ2-7; maybe TRBD1 (5 bases). Trimming shortened V by 6 bases and J by 6 bases, and 12 bases separated the two germline ends. This CDR3 comprises 12 residues. Germline V gene sequence: CDR1 LNHDA, CDR2 SQIVND (reference sequence). Here the CDR3 DNA reads TGTGCCAGTAGCCAGGGTGCTTTCGAGCAGTACTTC. Its translation: CASSQGAFEQYF.

The CDR3, as DNA: TGTGCCAGCAGCTCGGGACAGACTGGAAACACCATATATTTT. It specifies CASSSGQTGNTIYF. The rearrangement uses TRBV5-8 and TRBJ1-3, with 7 bases that match TRBD1. In germline, CDR1 is SGHTS, CDR2 YDEGEE. The CDR3 sequence is 14 residues long. The trim removed 3 bases at V and 2 bases at J, leaving 2 bases unmatched. The full variable domain, completed using reference TRBV5-8 and TRBJ1-3, is EAGVTQSPTHLIKTRGQQATLRCSPISGHTSVYWYQQALGLGLQFLLWYDEGEERNRGNFPPRFSGRQFPNYSSELNVNALELEDSALYLCASSSGQTGNTIYFGEGSWLTVV.